The 3 T cell receptor beta chains given below trace back to one sample, sequenced in a study of T cell changes during pregnancy in multiple sclerosis. Profiled with immunoSEQ multiplex PCR; TCRdb holds only in-frame clones, not every one. This sample has approximately 40,000 clones, with around 90% found just once. Material: CD4+ T cells from peripheral blood mononuclear cells, obtained after pregnancy. The receptors were sampled from a female donor in good health, enrolled as a control in a pregnancy study.

This clone was seen a handful of times. The chain couples TRBV7-2 to TRBJ1-4; D is perhaps TRBD1 (5 bases). Germline lookup yields CDR1 SGHTA and CDR2 FQGNSA. The V end was cut by 5 bases, the J end by 6 bases, with 19 bases between. The CDR3 length is 16 residues. CDR3 amino acids: CASSGRGGYSHEKLFF. CDR3 nucleotide sequence: TGTGCCAGCAGCGGACGTGGGGGGTATTCGCATGAAAAACTGTTTTTT.

This clone occurred once. V is TRBV6-1 and J is TRBJ2-1, with TRBD2 matching over 11 bases. J gave up 10 bases and V 3 bases, and 11 bases lay outside the gene matches. This CDR3 comprises 16 residues. CDR1 is MNHNS, CDR2 SASEGT, per germline. Here the CDR3 reads CASSDPLAGGHREQFF. The DNA of the CDR3 is TGTGCCAGCAGTGACCCCCTAGCGGGGGGCCACAGGGAGCAGTTCTTC.

The V and J genes are TRBV11-2 and TRBJ2-5; D gene ambiguous. V was shortened by 5 bases and J by 4 bases, with 11 bases between the two germline ends. This CDR3 has 13 residues. Germline-derived CDR1 and CDR2 are SGHAT and FQNNGV. CDR3 amino acids: CASSPETGETQYF. The CDR3 DNA reads as TGTGCCAGCAGCCCAGAGACTGGAGAGACCCAGTACTTC.